This T cell receptor (beta chain) stems from a study of blood T cell repertoires in COVID-19. Produced via immunoSEQ multiplex PCR; TCRdb's table is partial and in-frame only. The table lists roughly 68,000 clones, about 87% of them singletons. This CDR3 is built from 18 residues. J gave up 4 bases and V 4 bases, and 15 bases lay outside the gene matches. Germline values: CDR1 LGHDT, CDR2 YNNKEL (reference sequence). The chain links TRBV3-1 (or the pseudogene TRBV3-2) to TRBJ2-7; 11 bases are shared with TRBD2. The clonotype comes from a woman aged 80 or over with active COVID-19. Material: peripheral blood. CDR3 residues: CASSPAVAGGSGTYEQYF. CDR3 DNA sequence: TGTGCCAGCAGCCCCGCGGTAGCGGGAGGGAGTGGAACTTACGAGCAGTACTTC.